This TCR beta chain was observed in a study of shared clonotypes between healthy human individuals. Study-level background: CD8 memory received one plate per donor, CD8 naive two, CD4 memory three and CD4 naive three. Study-level points and caveats: It was anticipated that sequencing depth would influence how many clonotypes donors shared. The study generally estimated greater richness for naive than memory subsets.

With regard to this clone: Its antigen is not identified.

Germline values: CDR1 DFQATT, CDR2 SNEGSKA (reference sequence). The CDR3 consists of 10 residues. V was cut by 3 bases and J by 9 bases, with 6 bases left in between. The protocol was immunoSEQ multiplex PCR, while the TCRdb copy is restricted to in-frame clones and leaves out a portion. The top ten clones hold about 0.39% of a sample with 2.3 million or so clones, 85% to 95% of them seen once. The TCR originated in a man aged 18 to 29 in good health. Some clones in this sample may be carry-over from other donors' samples. The chain combines TRBV20-1 with TRBJ2-1; tentatively, D is TRBD1 (5 bases). The specimen was naive CD4+ T cells from PBMCs. As to subset: CD45RA+ positively selected. As DNA, the CDR3 is TGCAGTGCTAGGGACACTGAGCAGTTCTTC. Translating it yields CSARDTEQFF.